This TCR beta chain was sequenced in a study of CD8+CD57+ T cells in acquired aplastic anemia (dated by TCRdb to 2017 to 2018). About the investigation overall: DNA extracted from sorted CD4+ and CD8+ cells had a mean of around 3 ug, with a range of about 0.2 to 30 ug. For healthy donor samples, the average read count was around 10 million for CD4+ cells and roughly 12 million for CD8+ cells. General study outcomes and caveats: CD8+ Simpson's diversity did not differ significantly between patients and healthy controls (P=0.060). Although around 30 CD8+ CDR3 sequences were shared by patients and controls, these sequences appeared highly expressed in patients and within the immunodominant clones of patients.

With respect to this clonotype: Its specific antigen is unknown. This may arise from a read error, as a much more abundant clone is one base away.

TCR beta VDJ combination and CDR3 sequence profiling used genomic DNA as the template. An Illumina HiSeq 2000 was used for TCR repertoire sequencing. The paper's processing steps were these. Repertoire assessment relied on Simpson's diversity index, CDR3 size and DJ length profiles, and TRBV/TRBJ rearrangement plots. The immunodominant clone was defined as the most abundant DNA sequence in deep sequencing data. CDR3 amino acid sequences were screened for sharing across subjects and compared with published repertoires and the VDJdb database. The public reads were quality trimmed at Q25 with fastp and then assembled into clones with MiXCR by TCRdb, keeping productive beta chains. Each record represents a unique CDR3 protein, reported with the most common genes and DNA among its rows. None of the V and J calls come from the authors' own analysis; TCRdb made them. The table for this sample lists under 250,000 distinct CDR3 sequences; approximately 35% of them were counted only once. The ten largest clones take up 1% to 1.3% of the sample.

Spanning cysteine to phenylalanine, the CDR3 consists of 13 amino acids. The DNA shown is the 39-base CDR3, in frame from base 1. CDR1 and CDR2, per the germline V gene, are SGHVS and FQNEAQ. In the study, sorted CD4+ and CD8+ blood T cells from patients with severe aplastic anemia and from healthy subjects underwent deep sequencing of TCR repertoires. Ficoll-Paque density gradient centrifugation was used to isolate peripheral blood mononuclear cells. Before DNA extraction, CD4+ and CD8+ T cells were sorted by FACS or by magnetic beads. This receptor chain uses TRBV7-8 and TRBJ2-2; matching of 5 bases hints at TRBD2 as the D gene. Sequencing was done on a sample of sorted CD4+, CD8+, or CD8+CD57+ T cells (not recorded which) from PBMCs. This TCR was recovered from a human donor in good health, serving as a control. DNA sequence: TGTGCCAGCAGCCGCCAGAGCACCGGGGAGCTGCTTTTT. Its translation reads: CASSRQSTGELLF.